What follows describes a single T cell receptor (beta chain). As yet, its antigen is unknown. The sample is drawn from a study of cytomegalovirus exposure and HLA in healthy donors. Study context: The study's early data release held roughly 91 million unique TCRs from HLA-typed donors.

Overall study results and limits: An analysis was carried out later, and it reportedly showed fewer N-insertions in an Asian-associated ancestry cluster than the approximately 670-donor mean. Analyzed later, most CMV-associated TCR beta chains appeared HLA-restricted.

The PCR ran on 60 Vbeta and 13 Jbeta primers. Clones were read by immunoSEQ multiplex PCR, and TCRdb kept only the in-frame ones, dropping some. Its clone listing holds 100,000 to 150,000 clones. With V trimmed by 2 bases and J by 0 bases, 8 bases remained unmatched. This CDR3 is built from 17 residues. Per the germline V gene, CDR1 is SGHRS and CDR2 is YFSETQ. This clonotype originated in a man between 18 and 35 years old in good health and CMV-seronegative. The V gene is TRBV5-1, the J gene TRBJ2-3, with 8 bases identical to TRBD2. Sequencing input: PBMCs. CDR3 protein: CASSFAGTRGSTDTQYF. The CDR3 nucleotides are TGCGCCAGCAGCTTTGCCGGGACTAGGGGTAGCACAGATACGCAGTATTTT.